The text below deals with one T cell receptor (beta chain). The record originates from a study of technical replicates of blood from several donors. The ends were cut back, 5 bases at V and 3 bases at J, with 17 bases in the middle. Germline V gene sequence: CDR1 LNHDA, CDR2 SQIVND (reference sequence). CDR3 length: 15 amino acids. The table came from immunoSEQ multiplex PCR; TCRdb's copy has only in-frame clones and leaves some out. The table includes more than 90,000 clones, under 96% detected once. The material sequenced was T cells isolated from PBMCs. V is TRBV19 and J is TRBJ2-7, with D maybe TRBD1 (6 bases). This receptor was obtained from a human donor in good health. In DNA, the CDR3 is TGTGCCAGTAGTGGCCGGGACACTCGTTTCTACGAGCAGTACTTC. Translation: CASSGRDTRFYEQYF.